The 32 T cell receptor beta chains below all came from one sample that was sequenced in a study of T cell repertoires in cytomegalovirus infection. No antigens are known for them. MiXCR was run by TCRdb on the reads, yielding one entry per CDR3 protein. The data show hundreds of thousands of distinct CDR3 sequences, more than 30% seen once. Material: cultured PBMCs, obtained from culture after CMV antigen stimulation. All receptors come from a human donor in good health (CMV status not recorded). Some clones in this sample may be carry-over from other donors' samples.

This clonotype was found many times. The chain couples TRBV28 to TRBJ1-1, with D possibly matching TRBD1 (6 bases). V shed 8 bases and J shed 4 bases, with 17 bases lying between them. The CDR3 loop spans 14 amino acids. Germline CDR1 reads MDHEN; CDR2 reads SYDVKM. CDR3 region: CASLRGTMGTEAFF. CDR3 nucleotide sequence: TGTGCCAGCCTCAGGGGTACGATGGGCACTGAAGCTTTCTTT.

The chain carries TRBV12-3 or TRBV12-4 and TRBJ2-5; D is uncertain. CDR3 size: 14 residues. V lost 6 bases, J lost 5 bases, and 16 bases lay in between. The CDR3 DNA reads TGTGCCAGCAGCCCCCCTAGGTTACGGGAGACCCAGTACTTC. It is translated as CASSPPRLRETQYF.

This clonotype was recorded a few times. The chain links TRBV12-3 or TRBV12-4 to TRBJ2-5; 8 bases agree with TRBD1. This CDR3 comprises 16 residues. Unmatched junction bases numbered 10, after V lost 6 bases and J lost 1 base. This chain's CDR3 is CASRPNPGTGQETQYF. For the CDR3, the DNA is TGTGCCAGCAGACCCAATCCCGGGACAGGCCAAGAGACCCAGTACTTC.

The rearrangement links TRBV7-6 to TRBJ2-1; 11 bases line up with TRBD2. This CDR3 region has 15 residues. Germline CDR1 SGHVS, CDR2 FNYEAQ. The CDR3 DNA reads TGTGCTAGCGGTCTGGGACTAGCGGCCACCAATGAGCAGTTCTTC. This translates into CASGLGLAATNEQFF.

This clonotype turned up a few times. The chain uses TRBV24-1 and TRBJ2-3; 8 bases are a match to TRBD2. The ends lost 9 bases at V and 2 bases at J; junction bases unmatched: 6. The CDR3 has 14 amino acids. The germline gives CDR1 KGHDR, CDR2 SFDVKD. The CDR3 coding sequence is TGTGCCACCGCTAGCGGGCTGATCACAGATACGCAGTATTTT. This gives the protein CATASGLITDTQYF.

Note on this clonotype: This may be a read error: a much more frequent sequence differs by one nucleotide. No conserved phenylalanine or tryptophan is present at the end of the CDR3, so a read error is the likely explanation. V and J are TRBV7-2 and TRBJ2-5; TRBD2 matches at 8 bases. The CDR3 sequence is 16 residues long. Trimming at V came to 4 bases and at J to 0 bases, leaving 7 bases not matched to a gene. Germline loops: CDR1 SGHTA, CDR2 FQGNSA. CDR3 coding DNA: TGTGCCAGCAGCTACGGACTAGCCCAGTACCAAGAGACCCAGTACCTC. Its protein is CASSYGLAQYQETQYL.

This clonotype was detected a few times. This chain connects TRBV11-1 to TRBJ1-1; maybe TRBD1 (5 bases). Germline V gene data show CDR1 as SGHAT and CDR2 as FQDESV (reference sequence). The CDR3 loop spans 15 amino acids. The V and J ends lost 4 bases and 3 bases respectively, with 15 bases between them. DNA for the CDR3: TGTGCCAGCAGCTCCCTATGGGGGAGTGACACTGAAGCTTTCTTT. Translated: CASSSLWGSDTEAFF.

This clonotype was found many times. The rearrangement links TRBV20-1 to TRBJ1-6; D is ambiguous. The CDR3 spans 14 residues. Per the germline V gene, CDR1 is DFQATT and CDR2 is SNEGSKA (reference sequence). V was trimmed by 3 bases and J by 8 bases, leaving 14 bases between them. The CDR3 nucleotides are TGCAGTGCTAGGGACCGATTAATATATTCACCCCTCCACTTT. Protein product: CSARDRLIYSPLHF.

This chain links TRBV18 with TRBJ2-5; 9 bases match TRBD1. The CDR3 consists of 17 residues. Trimming cost V 2 bases and J 4 bases; bases outside gene matches: 11. Germline-derived CDR1 and CDR2 are KGHSH and LQKENI. CDR3 nucleotide sequence: TGTGCCAGCTCACCAAAGAACAGGGGGCTTAGGGGAGAGACCCAGTACTTC. It specifies CASSPKNRGLRGETQYF.

The chain carries TRBV19 and TRBJ2-1; tentatively, D is TRBD2 (6 bases). V was trimmed by 4 bases and J by 6 bases, leaving 10 bases between them. This CDR3 comprises 13 residues. Germline V gives CDR1 LNHDA, CDR2 SQIVND (reference sequence). The DNA of the CDR3 is TGTGCCAGTAGTAGGGACTTCTTCAATGAGCAGTTCTTC. Residues: CASSRDFFNEQFF.

J is TRBJ2-6 and V is TRBV7-6; 7 bases map to TRBD1. Germline loops: CDR1 SGHVS, CDR2 FNYEAQ. The ends lost 6 bases at V and 3 bases at J; junction bases unmatched: 11. The CDR3 has 17 amino acids. Here the CDR3 reads CASSSPDRVVGANVLTF. CDR3 DNA: TGTGCCAGCAGTTCCCCAGACAGGGTAGTTGGGGCCAACGTCCTGACTTTC.

The chain employs TRBV7-2 and TRBJ2-7; D uncertain. Germline loops: CDR1 SGHTA, CDR2 FQGNSA. This CDR3 spans 14 amino acids. The germline V and J ends were trimmed by 1 base and 1 base, with 8 bases remaining between them. CDR3 amino acids: CASSLEAGSYEQYV. The CDR3 nucleotides read TGTGCCAGCAGCTTAGAGGCAGGTTCCTACGAGCAGTACGTC.

DNA of the CDR3: TGTGCCACCAGTGATGCCGGGTCCAAATCCTCCTATGGCTACACCTTC. The encoded protein is CATSDAGSKSSYGYTF. V usage is TRBV24-1 and J usage is TRBJ1-2, with no clear D. CDR3 length: 16 residues. Germline lookup yields CDR1 KGHDR and CDR2 SFDVKD. V dropped 3 bases and J dropped 4 bases, with 17 bases sitting between them.

This chain links TRBV23-1 with TRBJ2-1; D unresolved. TRBV23-1 is noted as an ORF with a role that remains uncertain. With 8 bases removed from V and 9 bases from J, the gap between germline ends came to 11 bases. The CDR3 totals 11 residues. For the CDR3, the DNA is TGCGCCAGCGTGTCCGAGCCTGAGCAGTTCTTC. Translated, it gives CASVSEPEQFF.

The CDR3 DNA is TGTGCCAGCAGCTCGACAGGGGGTGAAGCTTTCTTT. Its translation: CASSSTGGEAFF. The chain links TRBV7-9 to TRBJ1-1; 9 positions match TRBD1. The CDR3 has 12 residues. Germline V lookup: CDR1 SEHNR, CDR2 FQNEAQ (reference sequence). Trimming took 4 bases from V and 7 from J; bases not matched to a gene: 1.

This clonotype was found a few times. This rearrangement joins TRBV7-8 to TRBJ2-3; D gene uncertain. Trimming removed 5 bases at V and 0 bases at J, with 18 bases between. The CDR3 runs 17 residues. CDR1 and CDR2 (germline): SGHVS, FQNEAQ. CDR3 region: CASSRGEPGLSTDTQYF. The CDR3 DNA sequence: TGTGCCAGCAGCCGAGGAGAACCCGGGCTTAGCACAGATACGCAGTATTTT.

The V and J genes are TRBV27 and TRBJ2-7; 9 bases line up with TRBD2. The CDR3 loop spans 15 amino acids. Trimming at V came to 4 bases and at J to 7 bases, leaving 11 bases not matched to a gene. Germline-derived CDR1 and CDR2 are MNHEY and SMNVEV (reference sequence). The CDR3 is CASSSKTSGMGEQYF. As DNA, the CDR3 is TGTGCCAGCAGTTCCAAGACTAGCGGTATGGGGGAGCAGTACTTC.

The chain has TRBV5-1 and TRBJ2-1; no clear D. V lost 0 bases to trimming and J lost 12 bases, with 7 bases between them. The CDR3 contains 11 residues. Germline CDR1 SGHRS, CDR2 YFSETQ. The CDR3 region is CASSLEGLQFF. In DNA, the CDR3 is TGCGCCAGCAGCTTGGAAGGGTTGCAGTTCTTC.

This clonotype occurred a few times. The CDR3 sequence: CASSLPPQVSPREAFF. For the CDR3, the DNA is TGTGCCAGCAGCCTCCCCCCACAGGTTAGCCCCCGAGAAGCTTTCTTT. The rearrangement uses TRBV7-2 and TRBJ1-1; D might be TRBD1 (5 bases). This CDR3 region has 16 residues. Trimming pared 5 bases from V and 8 bases from J, leaving 24 bases between. Germline CDR1 SGHTA, CDR2 FQGNSA.

This clonotype has more than one count but fewer than ten. The chain couples TRBV11-2 to TRBJ2-1; D may be TRBD2 (6 bases). Trimming pared 8 bases from V and 3 bases from J, leaving 17 bases between. Per the germline V gene, CDR1 is SGHAT and CDR2 is FQNNGV. The CDR3 is made up of 15 amino acids. The CDR3 protein is CASQGAGLFYNEQFF. The CDR3 region has the DNA TGTGCCAGCCAGGGCGCGGGGCTGTTCTACAATGAGCAGTTCTTC.

The V and J genes are TRBV6-2 or TRBV6-3 and TRBJ1-1; TRBD1 might be the D (6 bases). CDR1 is MNHEY and CDR2 is SVGEGT in the germline V gene. Deletions cut 6 bases from V and 6 bases from J, with 14 bases between. The CDR3 has 13 residues. CDR3 coding DNA: TGTGCCAGCAGCTCCACAGGGTACGCTGAAGCTTTCTTT. It translates to CASSSTGYAEAFF.

The rearrangement uses TRBV7-9 and TRBJ1-2, with a weak D call TRBD1 (6 bases). Germline CDR1 SEHNR, CDR2 FQNEAQ (reference sequence). With 5 bases removed from V and 3 bases from J, the gap between germline ends came to 16 bases. The CDR3 length is 15 residues. Here the CDR3 reads CASSPQGVGDYGYTF. The CDR3 nucleotides read TGTGCCAGCAGCCCACAGGGCGTGGGGGACTATGGCTACACCTTC.

This clonotype showed up just once. This sequence joins TRBV28 and TRBJ1-1, with TRBD1 matching over 8 bases. Per germline, CDR1 MDHEN and CDR2 SYDVKM. The CDR3 extends over 16 amino acids. With V trimmed by 3 bases and J by 1 base, 7 bases remained unmatched. The CDR3 loop is CASSFPLTGENTEAFF. CDR3 nucleotide sequence: TGTGCCAGCAGTTTCCCCCTGACAGGGGAGAACACTGAAGCTTTCTTT.

The genes are TRBV7-6 and TRBJ2-1; the match to TRBD2 covers 7 bases. CDR3 length: 15 residues. CDR1 SGHVS and CDR2 FNYEAQ come from the germline V gene. Trimming removed 5 bases from V and 5 bases from J; junction bases left unmatched: 9. The CDR3 nucleotides read TGTGCCAGCAGCCCCGAAGGGACTAAGGACAATGAGCAGTTCTTC. It yields the protein CASSPEGTKDNEQFF.

The V gene is TRBV13, the J gene TRBJ2-7, with 10 bases fitting TRBD1. The CDR3 spans 16 residues. Germline V gene data show CDR1 as PRHDT and CDR2 as FYEKMQ (reference sequence). The V segment lost 0 bases and the J segment 5 bases; nucleotides outside the gene matches: 7. The CDR3 nucleotides are TGTGCCAGCAGCTTAGGCCGGACAGGGGGACCTCACGAGCAGTACGTC. It translates to CASSLGRTGGPHEQYV.

The sample holds one count of this clonotype. The genes are TRBV7-8 and TRBJ2-3; D might be TRBD2 (5 bases). The V gene lost 3 bases and the J gene lost 0 bases, with 19 bases spanning the gap. The CDR3 totals 18 residues. Per the germline V gene, CDR1 is SGHVS and CDR2 is FQNEAQ. CDR3 residues: CASSFSGLAQTSTDTQYF. The CDR3 bases are TGTGCCAGCAGCTTCTCCGGGCTAGCACAAACTAGCACAGATACGCAGTATTTT.

The chain employs TRBV15 and TRBJ2-2, with 14 positions matching TRBD2. This CDR3 contains 16 residues. J gave up 9 bases and V 2 bases, and 5 bases lay outside the gene matches. In germline, CDR1 is LNHNV, CDR2 YYDKDF (reference sequence). The CDR3 DNA reads TGTGCCACCAGCAGACCGAGACTAGCGGGAGGGAGGGAGCTGTTTTTT. Its translation: CATSRPRLAGGRELFF.

J is TRBJ1-1 and V is TRBV30; 7 nucleotides line up with TRBD1. V dropped 5 bases and J dropped 7; count of bases not matched to a gene: 4. This CDR3 is built from 11 residues. Germline values: CDR1 GTSNPN, CDR2 SVGIG (reference sequence). The CDR3 protein is CAWARGYEAFF. In nucleotides, the CDR3 is TGTGCCTGGGCCAGGGGGTATGAAGCTTTCTTT.

The chain couples TRBV11-2 to TRBJ2-3; a weak D match, TRBD2 (6 bases). Trimming shortened V by 5 bases and J by 6 bases, and 21 bases separated the two germline ends. The CDR3 sequence is 16 residues long. Germline V gene sequence: CDR1 SGHAT, CDR2 FQNNGV. CDR3 nucleotides: TGTGCCAGCAGCCGCTTAGCGGATCCCCTCGGGGATACGCAGTATTTT. Amino acid sequence: CASSRLADPLGDTQYF.

This chain uses TRBV7-6 with TRBJ2-3; TRBD1 or TRBD2 may be the D gene (5 bases each). The germline gives CDR1 SGHVS, CDR2 FNYEAQ. The V end lost 1 base, the J end lost 4 bases, and 9 bases lay between the germline ends. This CDR3 is 14 amino acids long. CDR3 sequence: CASSLVGVSDTQYF. The CDR3 DNA is TGTGCCAGCAGCTTAGTGGGGGTCTCAGATACGCAGTATTTT.

This clonotype came up a few times. J is TRBJ1-4 and V is TRBV7-2; 8 bases line up with TRBD1. This CDR3 region has 14 residues. The junction had 12 bases not matched to a gene; V was cut back by 10 bases and J by 8 bases. CDR1 and CDR2 (germline): SGHTA, FQGNSA. The CDR3 DNA follows: TGTGCCACCACCCCCGACAGGGGTGGGGAAAAACTGTTTTTT. Translated: CATTPDRGGEKLFF.

The chain uses TRBV7-4 and TRBJ2-6; D ambiguous. V dropped 1 base and J dropped 4 bases, with 5 bases sitting between them. The CDR3 sequence is 14 residues long. CDR1 SGHVT and CDR2 SQSDAQ come from the germline V gene. The CDR3 is CASSLVQGANVLTF. The CDR3 DNA sequence: TGTGCCAGCAGCTTAGTCCAAGGGGCCAACGTCCTGACTTTC.